This T cell receptor beta chain was obtained from a study of PD-1 blockade in classical Hodgkin lymphoma (TCRdb year 2020). Looking at the study overall: Nivolumab dosing was 3 mg/kg intravenously every 2 weeks, continuing until either disease progression or unacceptable toxicity. To define a peripheral blood immune signature of response to PD-1 blockade in classical Hodgkin lymphoma, the study combined TCR beta sequencing with CyTOF.

Genomic DNA was isolated using the Qiagen DNeasy kit from unsorted PBMCs as well as from negatively selected CD4+ and CD8+ fractions. Amplification of TCR beta CDR3 regions was done by immunoSEQ multiplex PCR with primers that anneal to V and J segments. A synthetic immune receptor repertoire was used to minimize amplification bias, and any remaining bias was removed computationally after sequencing. As for the authors' bioinformatics: Repertoire diversity was quantified as the Shannon entropy index using custom Python scripts. The unsorted, CD4+ and CD8+ repertoires were each analyzed separately, with the exception of combined analyses, where CD4+ and CD8+ sequences were merged in silico. A clone was considered expanded if an increase in frequency of at least 2-fold after treatment relative to C1D1 was found, and a pseudocount of 0.5 was applied to clones undetected at baseline. Singleton clones were defined as clones with 0 or 1 copy at C1D1, and non-singleton clones were defined as clones with 2 or more copies. Clones expanded in unsorted samples were labelled as CD4+, CD8+ or unknown by matching protein sequences in sorted samples from the same patient. Wilcoxon tests were applied to paired samples to test diversity changes from C1D1 to C4D1. In its TCRdb copy, this immuneACCESS table keeps in-frame sequences only and misses some clones. Where compared with another copy, unresolved V genes explain less than half of these, and the others have no known cause. From that table come the V and J calls and clone size; the DNA was used to work out D and trimming. The sample table holds tens of thousands of clones, of which nearly 85% were seen once. Jointly, the top ten make up over 15% of the sample.

To note about this clone: No antigen is known for it. No clone much larger than this one lies a single base away; base qualities are absent.

Its CDR3 holds 14 amino acids, cysteine through phenylalanine. Of the read, only the CDR3 DNA is kept; its 42 bases are in frame from base 1. The germline V gene supplies CDR1 MGHRA and CDR2 YSYEKL. V lost 2 bases and J lost 4 bases; the stretch between them is 8 bases long. Taken with the paper, the label for time point translates to: cycle 4 day 1 (C4D1), after around six weeks of nivolumab. Relapse after autologous stem cell transplantation had occurred in all trial patients, and cohorts A, B and C were distinguished by prior brentuximab vedotin exposure. The trial cohort comprised 60 or so patients with relapsed/refractory classical Hodgkin lymphoma whose best overall responses were complete response, partial response or progressive disease. In the multi-cohort phase II CheckMate 205 trial, trial patients received single-agent nivolumab. An independent review committee assessed best overall response by applying the 2007 International Working Group response criteria. Trial PBMCs were collected just before the start of nivolumab (C1D1) and during therapy at cycle 2 day 1 and cycle 4 day 1. After peripheral blood was drawn into 8 mL Vacutainer Cell Preparation Tubes, PBMCs were isolated by centrifugation and then cryopreserved.

General conclusions and limits of the study: Newly diagnosed patients were reported to have lower baseline TCR diversity than healthy donors, and relapsed/refractory patients were reported to have lower baseline TCR diversity still. The study was limited to a single clinical trial cohort, and causes of repertoire differences, possibly disease activity or prior therapy, remained undefined. By C4D1, a significant rise was seen in CD4+ TCR diversity but not in CD8+ TCR diversity (p=0.0027 vs p=0.16), and the rise was most apparent among complete responders (p=0.02). Diversity was lower in patients who began nivolumab less than 1 year after ASCT, so these patients were left out of later analyses to avoid confounding by immune reconstitution. Baseline diversity similar to that of newly diagnosed patients was observed in trial patients achieving complete response, whereas significantly lower diversity was observed in partial responders and progressors.

Recombination linked TRBV4-1 to TRBJ2-2; the D gene is possibly TRBD1, with 6 bases matching. The sample consisted of peripheral blood mononuclear cells (PBMCs), taken before the fourth cycle of nivolumab. This TCR came from a human donor with classical Hodgkin lymphoma. The CDR3 has the sequence CASSQMDSTGELFF. The DNA is TGCGCCAGCAGCCAAATGGACAGCACCGGGGAGCTGTTTTTT.